One T cell receptor beta chain is described in this entry. TCRdb reprocessed the 5' RACE reads with MiXCR, giving one entry per CDR3 protein. The sample shows 150,000 to 200,000 distinct CDR3 sequences, approximately 9.9% of them seen only once. These data are taken from a study of T cells after yellow fever vaccination. The CDR3 length is 16 residues. The germline V gene encodes CDR1 SGHTA and CDR2 FQGNSA. V was shortened by 5 bases and J by 3 bases, with 18 bases between the two germline ends. The TCR comes from a man between 18 and 35 years old who received the YFV17D yellow fever vaccine. This sequence joins TRBV7-2 and TRBJ2-3, with a tentative D call TRBD2 (6 bases). The sample here was CD8+ T cells sorted from PBMCs, taken 15 days after the yellow fever booster vaccination. Here the CDR3 DNA reads TGTGCCAGCAGCCTGTATGCCGGGGGAGATACAGATACGCAGTATTTT. Its protein product is CASSLYAGGDTDTQYF.